This TCR beta chain was captured in a study of cytomegalovirus exposure and HLA in healthy donors. Study conclusions and caveats: Earlier analysis found most TCR beta V segments productive about 90% or about 30% of the time.

With regard to this clone: Its antigen remains unknown.

Looked up from germline, CDR1 is LNHNV and CDR2 is YYDKDF (reference sequence). The CDR3 sequence is 16 residues long. V lost 1 base and J lost 4, with 16 bases in between. The study ran its PCR with 60 Vbeta and 13 Jbeta primers. Sequenced by immunoSEQ multiplex PCR; TCRdb stores in-frame clones only, minus some. The table includes some 130,000 clones, roughly 80% detected once. This chain connects TRBV15 to TRBJ1-1; a weak D match, TRBD1 (6 bases). This clonotype was sampled from a man aged 35-49 years in good health and CMV-seronegative. Specimen: PBMCs. The CDR3 region is CATSRASQGLGTEAFF. The CDR3 DNA follows: TGTGCCACCAGCAGAGCCTCTCAGGGGTTGGGCACTGAAGCTTTCTTT.